There are a few counts of the clone carrying this T cell receptor (beta chain). One entry per CDR3 protein, called by TCRdb with MiXCR from the 5' RACE reads. Counted here are about 520,000 distinct CDR3 sequences, roughly a fifth occurring once; the ten biggest clones make up about 0.91%. These data belong to a study of identical twins. The CDR3 has 16 residues. The germline gives CDR1 DFQATT, CDR2 SNEGSKA (reference sequence). V was shortened by 0 bases and J by 1 base, with 10 bases between the two germline ends. Another study also made use of these data, one on T cells expressing NK-cell markers.

The clonotype originates from a woman under 30 in good health. The chain is built from TRBV20-1 and TRBJ2-6, with D hard to call. The sample was CD4+ T cells sorted from blood. The CDR3 nucleotides are TGCAGTGCTAGAGATAGGGTTAGATCTGGGGCCAACGTCCTGACTTTC. Amino acids: CSARDRVRSGANVLTF.